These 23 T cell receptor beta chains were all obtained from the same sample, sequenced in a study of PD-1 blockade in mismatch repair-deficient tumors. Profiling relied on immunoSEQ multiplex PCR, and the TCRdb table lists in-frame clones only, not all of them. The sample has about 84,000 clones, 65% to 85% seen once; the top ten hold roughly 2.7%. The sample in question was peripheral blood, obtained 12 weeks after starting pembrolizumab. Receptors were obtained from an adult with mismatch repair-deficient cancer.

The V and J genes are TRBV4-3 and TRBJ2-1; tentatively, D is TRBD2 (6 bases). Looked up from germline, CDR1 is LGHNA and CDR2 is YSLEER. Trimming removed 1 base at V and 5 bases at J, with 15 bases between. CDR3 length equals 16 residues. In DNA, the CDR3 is TGCGCCAGCAGCCAAGCCCTAGCGAGGCTAAACAATGAGCAGTTCTTC. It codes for CASSQALARLNNEQFF.

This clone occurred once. The CDR3 DNA reads as TGTGCCAGCAGCCCCAGGGAGGGCTATGGCTACACCTTC. Amino acids: CASSPREGYGYTF. The rearrangement links TRBV28 to TRBJ1-2; D may be TRBD1 (5 bases). V was trimmed by 6 bases and J by 4 bases, leaving 12 bases between them. The V gene's germline CDR1 is MDHEN and CDR2 SYDVKM. The CDR3 totals 13 residues.

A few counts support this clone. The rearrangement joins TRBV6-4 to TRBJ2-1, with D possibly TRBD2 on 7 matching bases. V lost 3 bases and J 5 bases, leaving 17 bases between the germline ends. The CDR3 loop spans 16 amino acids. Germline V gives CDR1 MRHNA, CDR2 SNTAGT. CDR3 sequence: CASSEASGGGDNEQFF. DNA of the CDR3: TGTGCCAGCAGTGAAGCTAGCGGAGGGGGGGACAATGAGCAGTTCTTC.

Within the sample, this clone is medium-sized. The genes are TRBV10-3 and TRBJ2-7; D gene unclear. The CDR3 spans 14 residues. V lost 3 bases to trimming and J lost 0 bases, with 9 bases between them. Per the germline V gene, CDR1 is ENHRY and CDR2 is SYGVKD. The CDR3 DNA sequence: TGTGCCATCAGTGACCCTAAAGACTCCTACGAGCAGTACTTC. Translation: CAISDPKDSYEQYF.

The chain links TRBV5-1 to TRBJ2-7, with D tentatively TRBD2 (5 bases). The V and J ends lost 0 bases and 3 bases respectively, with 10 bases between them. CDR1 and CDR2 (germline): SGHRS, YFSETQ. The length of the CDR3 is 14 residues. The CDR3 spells CASSLEADYYEQYF. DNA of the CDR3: TGCGCCAGCAGCTTGGAGGCAGACTACTACGAGCAGTACTTC.

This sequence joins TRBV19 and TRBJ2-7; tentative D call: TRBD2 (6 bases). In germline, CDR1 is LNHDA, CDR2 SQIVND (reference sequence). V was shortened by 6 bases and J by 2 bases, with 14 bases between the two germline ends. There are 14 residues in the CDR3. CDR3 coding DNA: TGTGCCAGTAGCATGGGACTGGAAACCTACGAGCAGTACTTC. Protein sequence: CASSMGLETYEQYF.

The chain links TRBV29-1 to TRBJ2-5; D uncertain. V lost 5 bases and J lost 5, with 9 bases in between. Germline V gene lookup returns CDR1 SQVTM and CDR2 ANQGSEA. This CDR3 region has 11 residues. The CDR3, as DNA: TGCAGCGTTTTGGGTGTGGAGACCCAGTACTTC. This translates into CSVLGVETQYF.

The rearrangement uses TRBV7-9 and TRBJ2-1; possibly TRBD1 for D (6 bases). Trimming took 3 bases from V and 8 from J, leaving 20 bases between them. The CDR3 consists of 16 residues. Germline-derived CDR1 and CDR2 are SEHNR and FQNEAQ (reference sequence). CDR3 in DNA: TGTGCCAGCAGCTTGAGAGGGACCAGGGGTACGGATGAGCAGTTCTTC. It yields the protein CASSLRGTRGTDEQFF.

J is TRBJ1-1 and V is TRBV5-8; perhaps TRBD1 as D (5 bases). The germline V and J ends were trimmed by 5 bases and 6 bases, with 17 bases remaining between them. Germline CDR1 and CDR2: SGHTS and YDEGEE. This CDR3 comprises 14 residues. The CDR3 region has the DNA TGTGCCAGCAGTTTATCTCGGTGGGGGGCTGAAGCTTTCTTT. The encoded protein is CASSLSRWGAEAFF.

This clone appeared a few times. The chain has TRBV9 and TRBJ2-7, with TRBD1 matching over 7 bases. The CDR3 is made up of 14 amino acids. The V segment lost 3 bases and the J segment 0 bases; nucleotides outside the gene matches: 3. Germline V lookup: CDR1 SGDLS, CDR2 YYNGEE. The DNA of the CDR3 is TGTGCCAGCAGCGCCGGGGACAGCTCCTACGAGCAGTACTTC. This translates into CASSAGDSSYEQYF.

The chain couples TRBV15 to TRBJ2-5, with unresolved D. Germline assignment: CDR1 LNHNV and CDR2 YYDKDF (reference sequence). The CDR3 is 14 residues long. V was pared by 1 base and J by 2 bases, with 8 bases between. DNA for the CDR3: TGTGCCACCAGCAGAGGGTCAGCACAAGAGACCCAGTACTTC. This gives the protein CATSRGSAQETQYF.

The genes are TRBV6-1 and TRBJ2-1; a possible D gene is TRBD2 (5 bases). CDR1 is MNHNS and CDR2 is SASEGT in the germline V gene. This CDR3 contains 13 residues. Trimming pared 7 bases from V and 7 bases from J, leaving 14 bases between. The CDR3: CASKRAPGNEQFF. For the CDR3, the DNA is TGTGCCAGCAAGAGAGCCCCGGGGAATGAGCAGTTCTTC.

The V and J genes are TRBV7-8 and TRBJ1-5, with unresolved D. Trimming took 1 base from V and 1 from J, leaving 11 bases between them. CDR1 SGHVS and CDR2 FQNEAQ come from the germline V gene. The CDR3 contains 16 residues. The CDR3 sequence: CASSLGQTLSNQPQHF. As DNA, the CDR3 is TGTGCCAGCAGCTTAGGGCAGACGTTAAGCAATCAGCCCCAGCATTTT.

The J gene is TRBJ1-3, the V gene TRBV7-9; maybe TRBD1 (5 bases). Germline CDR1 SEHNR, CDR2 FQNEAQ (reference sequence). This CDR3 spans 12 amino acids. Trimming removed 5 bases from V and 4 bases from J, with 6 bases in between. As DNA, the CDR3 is TGTGCCAGCAGCGGGGGGGGAAACACCATATATTTT. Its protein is CASSGGGNTIYF.

The CDR3 loop reads CAWESTGNTEAFF. DNA of the CDR3: TGTGCCTGGGAATCCACAGGGAACACTGAAGCTTTCTTT. This sequence joins TRBV30 and TRBJ1-1, with TRBD1 as a possible D gene (5 bases). This CDR3 has 13 residues. Between the trimmed V and J ends, which lost 5 bases and 1 base, there was a span of 11 bases. Germline values: CDR1 GTSNPN, CDR2 SVGIG (reference sequence).

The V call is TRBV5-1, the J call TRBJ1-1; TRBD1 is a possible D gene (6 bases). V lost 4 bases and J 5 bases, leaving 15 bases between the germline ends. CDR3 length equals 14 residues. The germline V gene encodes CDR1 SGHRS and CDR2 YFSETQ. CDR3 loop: CASSPEGGRTEAFF. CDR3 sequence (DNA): TGCGCCAGCAGCCCGGAGGGGGGAAGGACTGAAGCTTTCTTT.

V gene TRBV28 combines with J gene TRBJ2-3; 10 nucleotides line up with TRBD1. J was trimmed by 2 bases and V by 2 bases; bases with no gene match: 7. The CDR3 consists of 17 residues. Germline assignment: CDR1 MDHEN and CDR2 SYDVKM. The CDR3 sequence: CASSLGVGQGVTDTQYF. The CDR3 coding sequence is TGTGCCAGCAGTTTAGGCGTTGGACAGGGGGTCACAGATACGCAGTATTTT.

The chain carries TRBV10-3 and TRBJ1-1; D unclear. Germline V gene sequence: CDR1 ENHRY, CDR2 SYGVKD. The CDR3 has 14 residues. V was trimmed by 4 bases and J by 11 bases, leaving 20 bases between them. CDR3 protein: CAISADGGSRWAFF. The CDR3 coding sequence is TGTGCCATCAGTGCGGACGGTGGGAGTCGTTGGGCTTTCTTT.

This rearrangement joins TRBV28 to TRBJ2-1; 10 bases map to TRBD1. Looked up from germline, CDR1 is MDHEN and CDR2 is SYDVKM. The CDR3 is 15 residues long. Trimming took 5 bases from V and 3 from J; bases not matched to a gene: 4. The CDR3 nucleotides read TGTGCCAGCAGTCCAGGACAGGGGGTCTACAATGAGCAGTTCTTC. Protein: CASSPGQGVYNEQFF.

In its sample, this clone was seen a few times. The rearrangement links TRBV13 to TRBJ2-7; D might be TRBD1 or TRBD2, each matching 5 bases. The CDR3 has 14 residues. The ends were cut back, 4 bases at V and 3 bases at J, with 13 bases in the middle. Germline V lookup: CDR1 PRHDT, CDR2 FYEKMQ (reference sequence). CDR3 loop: CASSSWDGSYEQYF. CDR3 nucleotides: TGTGCCAGCAGCTCTTGGGACGGCAGCTACGAGCAGTACTTC. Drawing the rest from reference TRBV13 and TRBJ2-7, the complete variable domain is AAGVIQSPRHLIKEKRETATLKCYPIPRHDTVYWYQQGPGQDPQFLISFYEKMQSDKGSIPDRFSAQQFSDYHSELNMSSLELGDSALYFCASSSWDGSYEQYFGPGTRLTVT.

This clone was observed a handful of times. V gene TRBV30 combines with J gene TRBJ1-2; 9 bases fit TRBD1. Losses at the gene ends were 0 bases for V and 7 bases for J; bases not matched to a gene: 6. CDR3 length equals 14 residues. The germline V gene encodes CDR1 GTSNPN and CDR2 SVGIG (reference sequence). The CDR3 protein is CAWSVRDREVGYTF. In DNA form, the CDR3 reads TGTGCCTGGAGTGTACGGGACAGGGAAGTTGGCTACACCTTC.

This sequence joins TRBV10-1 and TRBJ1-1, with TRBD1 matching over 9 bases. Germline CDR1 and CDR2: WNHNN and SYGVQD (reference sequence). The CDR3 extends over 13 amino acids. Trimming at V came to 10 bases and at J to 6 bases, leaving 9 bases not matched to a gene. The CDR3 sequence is CATRDREGAEAFF. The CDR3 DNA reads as TGCGCCACCAGGGACAGGGAAGGGGCTGAAGCTTTCTTT.

CDR3: CASSLTRSTDTQYF. In DNA, the CDR3 is TGTGCCAGCAGCTTAACTAGATCTACAGATACGCAGTATTTT. The genes are TRBV7-3 and TRBJ2-3; no clear D. Germline V CDR1 and CDR2: SGHTA, FQGTGA. The CDR3 runs to 14 residues. Trimming stripped 0 bases from V and 3 bases from J, with 7 bases between.